This is a list of T cell receptor beta chains from one sample in a study of blood T cells in healthy people across ages. TCRdb recomputed calls from the 5' RACE reads with MiXCR, one row per CDR3 protein. The sample has about 650,000 distinct CDR3 sequences, over 40% seen once; the top ten hold roughly 14%. Specimen: blood. The receptors shown here come from a woman older than 75 in good health. CDR3s include the opening cysteine and the closing phenylalanine or tryptophan. The D gene is left open where the match is weak. Clone size is shown for a subset of rows, as once, few, many or a class of expanded clone.

d_call: NA; clone_size: NA; j_call: TRBJ1-5; v_call: TRBV28; cdr3_nt: TGTGCCAGCAGTTCCTGGACATTCTCCACGCCGCCCCAGCATTTT; cdr3_aa: CASSSWTFSTPPQHF
d_call: NA; clone_size: few; j_call: TRBJ2-3; v_call: TRBV5-1; cdr3_nt: TGCGCCAGCAGCTCAGCACGCACAGATACGCAGTATTTT; cdr3_aa: CASSSARTDTQYF
d_call: TRBD1; clone_size: NA; j_call: TRBJ2-1; v_call: TRBV15; cdr3_nt: TGTGCCACCAGCAGAGATCCCGGGGACAGGTTCAATGAGCAGTTCTTC; cdr3_aa: CATSRDPGDRFNEQFF
d_call: NA; clone_size: NA; j_call: TRBJ1-2; v_call: TRBV7-2; cdr3_nt: TGTGCCAGCAGCTCAACTTCCAGGGAGGATGGCTACACCTTC; cdr3_aa: CASSSTSREDGYTF
d_call: NA; clone_size: many; j_call: TRBJ2-3; v_call: TRBV7-2; cdr3_nt: TGTGCCAGCAGCCTTATAGCGGATACGCAGTATTTT; cdr3_aa: CASSLIADTQYF
d_call: NA; clone_size: NA; j_call: TRBJ1-4; v_call: TRBV12-3/TRBV12-4; cdr3_nt: TGTGCCAGCAGTTCAGGGGTAAAGGGGAATGAAAAACTGTTTTTT; cdr3_aa: CASSSGVKGNEKLFF
d_call: NA; clone_size: NA; j_call: TRBJ1-3; v_call: TRBV6-5; cdr3_nt: TGTGCCAGCAGTTCGTACGATGGAAACACCATATATTTT; cdr3_aa: CASSSYDGNTIYF
d_call: NA; clone_size: few; j_call: TRBJ1-1; v_call: TRBV16; cdr3_nt: TGTGCCAGCAGCCAATATTTGGAGAACACTGAAGCTTTCTTT; cdr3_aa: CASSQYLENTEAFF
d_call: TRBD1; clone_size: NA; j_call: TRBJ2-7; v_call: TRBV19; cdr3_nt: TGTGCCAGTAGTCCCGCCGGGACAGGGTATGTGCAGTACTTC; cdr3_aa: CASSPAGTGYVQYF
d_call: NA; clone_size: NA; j_call: TRBJ2-5; v_call: TRBV20-1; cdr3_nt: TGCAGTGCCTGGGACACTCAAGAGACCCAGTACTTC; cdr3_aa: CSAWDTQETQYF
d_call: NA; clone_size: NA; j_call: TRBJ1-6; v_call: TRBV6-1; cdr3_nt: TGTGCCAGCAGGGACAGACCCGCGAGCTCCTATAATTCACCCCTCCACTTT; cdr3_aa: CASRDRPASSYNSPLHF
d_call: TRBD2; clone_size: NA; j_call: TRBJ2-5; v_call: TRBV7-2; cdr3_nt: TGTGCCAGCAGCTTACGGGGGAGGGAGGAAGAGACCCAGTACTTC; cdr3_aa: CASSLRGREEETQYF
d_call: NA; clone_size: few; j_call: TRBJ2-7; v_call: TRBV6-6; cdr3_nt: TGTGCCAGCAGTTACGCGGGGTACGAGCAGTACTTC; cdr3_aa: CASSYAGYEQYF
d_call: NA; clone_size: NA; j_call: TRBJ2-1; v_call: TRBV12-3/TRBV12-4; cdr3_nt: TGTGCCAGCAGCCTCGTCGGTGCAGGAGATGAGCAGTTCTTC; cdr3_aa: CASSLVGAGDEQFF
d_call: NA; clone_size: NA; j_call: TRBJ2-1; v_call: TRBV7-9; cdr3_nt: TGTGCCAGCAGTTCAGGTAGCGGTTGGGATGAGCAGTTCTTC; cdr3_aa: CASSSGSGWDEQFF
d_call: NA; clone_size: few; j_call: TRBJ2-5; v_call: TRBV28; cdr3_nt: TGTGCCAGCAGTTTGGTTCACTCACAAGAGACCCAGTACTTC; cdr3_aa: CASSLVHSQETQYF
d_call: TRBD1; clone_size: NA; j_call: TRBJ2-3; v_call: TRBV3-1; cdr3_nt: TGTGCCAGCAGCAAAAGAACAGGGGACGCGGCAGATACGCAGTATTTT; cdr3_aa: CASSKRTGDAADTQYF
d_call: NA; clone_size: NA; j_call: TRBJ2-7; v_call: TRBV20-1; cdr3_nt: TGCAGTGCTACCCTACGGCCTCGTCAGTACGAGCAGTACTTC; cdr3_aa: CSATLRPRQYEQYF
d_call: NA; clone_size: NA; j_call: TRBJ2-7; v_call: TRBV29-1; cdr3_nt: TGCAGCGTTTATGGTTTGGCGGAGTACGAGCAGTACTTC; cdr3_aa: CSVYGLAEYEQYF
d_call: NA; clone_size: NA; j_call: TRBJ2-7; v_call: TRBV7-2; cdr3_nt: TGTGCCAGCAGCTTAGCCGGACAGCCTCTCTCCTACGAGCAGTACTTC; cdr3_aa: CASSLAGQPLSYEQYF
d_call: NA; clone_size: few; j_call: TRBJ2-5; v_call: TRBV19; cdr3_nt: TGTGCCAGTGGGGCGGAGACCCAGTACTTC; cdr3_aa: CASGAETQYF
d_call: TRBD2; clone_size: NA; j_call: TRBJ2-5; v_call: TRBV29-1; cdr3_nt: TGCAGCGTTGCGCTACCGGGACTAGCAGGCCGGACCCAGTACTTC; cdr3_aa: CSVALPGLAGRTQYF
d_call: NA; clone_size: NA; j_call: TRBJ2-5; v_call: TRBV12-3/TRBV12-4; cdr3_nt: TGTGCCAGCAGGGTAGGGGAGACCCAGTACTTC; cdr3_aa: CASRVGETQYF
d_call: NA; clone_size: NA; j_call: TRBJ1-2; v_call: TRBV10-3; cdr3_nt: TGTGCCACCACGGGGGCCAGGGACTACACCTTC; cdr3_aa: CATTGARDYTF
d_call: TRBD1; clone_size: NA; j_call: TRBJ2-3; v_call: TRBV7-8; cdr3_nt: TGTGCCAGCAGCTTGAAAACCGGGACAGGGATGCCTACAGATACGCAGTATTTT; cdr3_aa: CASSLKTGTGMPTDTQYF
d_call: NA; clone_size: NA; j_call: TRBJ2-5; v_call: TRBV7-3; cdr3_nt: TGTGCCAGCAGCTCCCTCGGGTCCGCAAATGAGCAGTACTTC; cdr3_aa: CASSSLGSANEQYF
d_call: TRBD1; clone_size: few; j_call: TRBJ2-7; v_call: TRBV6-5; cdr3_nt: TGTGCCAGCAACTCTCTGGGACAGATATACAATGAGCAGTACTTC; cdr3_aa: CASNSLGQIYNEQYF
d_call: TRBD1; clone_size: NA; j_call: TRBJ1-2; v_call: TRBV20-1; cdr3_nt: TGCAGTGCTAACACCGGGACAGGGATAGGCTACACCTTC; cdr3_aa: CSANTGTGIGYTF
d_call: NA; clone_size: few; j_call: TRBJ1-5; v_call: TRBV20-1; cdr3_nt: TGCAGTGCTAGAGAGATCTTAGGGGGCAATCAGCCCCAGCATTTT; cdr3_aa: CSAREILGGNQPQHF
d_call: NA; clone_size: NA; j_call: TRBJ1-4; v_call: TRBV4-3; cdr3_nt: TGCGCCAGCAGCCAACGAGAATCCGAAAAACTGTTTTTT; cdr3_aa: CASSQRESEKLFF
d_call: NA; clone_size: few; j_call: TRBJ1-4; v_call: TRBV29-1; cdr3_nt: TGCAGCGTTGGGGGTACCAGCAGAAATGAAAAACTGTTTTTT; cdr3_aa: CSVGGTSRNEKLFF
d_call: NA; clone_size: once; j_call: TRBJ2-7; v_call: TRBV10-3; cdr3_nt: TGTGCCATCAGCCGGGACACCCTCTACGAGCAGTACTTC; cdr3_aa: CAISRDTLYEQYF
d_call: TRBD1; clone_size: few; j_call: TRBJ1-2; v_call: TRBV12-3/TRBV12-4; cdr3_nt: TGTGCCAGCAGACAAGGGACAGGGGGGGTTGGCTACACCTTC; cdr3_aa: CASRQGTGGVGYTF
d_call: NA; clone_size: NA; j_call: TRBJ2-1; v_call: TRBV4-2; cdr3_nt: TGTGCCAGCACCGAACCAACAGCTTACAATGAGCAGTTCTTC; cdr3_aa: CASTEPTAYNEQFF
d_call: TRBD2; clone_size: many; j_call: TRBJ2-1; v_call: TRBV7-9; cdr3_nt: TGTGCCAGCAGCTTCAGCGGGAGGGGTGATGAGCAGTTCTTC; cdr3_aa: CASSFSGRGDEQFF
d_call: NA; clone_size: once; j_call: TRBJ2-7; v_call: TRBV7-2; cdr3_nt: TGTGCCAGCAGCTTTCAGGGGGGTGGGACACCTCCCCCCGAGCAGTACTTC; cdr3_aa: CASSFQGGGTPPPEQYF